This TCR beta chain is drawn from a study of Graves' ophthalmopathy and Graves' hyperthyroidism (dated by TCRdb to between 2018 and 2020). Looking at the study overall: Peripheral blood was collected before any treatment was given, at the time of initial diagnosis. Following sampling, methimazole starting at 30 mg daily was administered to hyperthyroidism patients, and high-dose intravenous methylprednisolone was administered to ophthalmopathy patients. An independent validation cohort was composed of fewer than 20 hyperthyroidism patients and around 16 patients who later progressed from hyperthyroidism to ophthalmopathy. In several hyperthyroidism patients, the T-cell repertoires found in thyroid tissue were compared with those found in blood. In total, approximately 130 blood samples were TCR-sequenced: approximately 42 ophthalmopathy, approximately 75 hyperthyroidism and about 17 hyperthyroidism-to-ophthalmopathy patients. The study used TCR beta repertoire signatures to distinguish Graves' ophthalmopathy from Graves' hyperthyroidism and to predict progression to ophthalmopathy. To explore V-J signatures that separate ophthalmopathy from hyperthyroidism, a discovery set of about 98 patients was enrolled, consisting of roughly 45 with ophthalmopathy and some 56 with stable hyperthyroidism.

Of note for this clonotype: Its antigen remains unidentified. Per-nucleotide qualities are absent, and no much larger clonotype sits a single base away.

Patients with ophthalmopathy had moderately to severely active disease, with a Clinical Activity Score of 3 or more, a NOSPECS grade of 4 or more, and a disease duration of less than 3 months. Patients were excluded if they had other autoimmune diseases, uncontrolled infections, pregnancy or lactation. Clinical symptoms, serum thyroxine, TRAb, thyroid ultrasound and orbital computed tomography were used for diagnosis. PBMCs were isolated from 8 to 10 ml of fresh peripheral blood by Ficoll-Paque density gradient centrifugation. Total RNA was extracted using Trizol reagent, and RNA quality was checked on an Agilent 2100 Bioanalyzer. For repertoire sequencing, the TCR beta CDR3 regions were amplified from RNA transcripts. A first-round RT-PCR used HTBI primers with the Qiagen OneStep RT-PCR kit, followed by a second-round multiplex PCR, size selection and purification. The libraries underwent paired-end sequencing with 100 bp reads on an Illumina HiSeq2000. Regarding the original processing steps: Reads were processed with SOAPnuke, discarding reads with adapters, uncalled bases, mean Phred below 15, or no exact constant-primer or identifier match. High-quality paired reads were merged with COPE v1.2.5. Clonotypes were defined as unique nucleotide sequences and were aligned to IMGT TRB V, D and J references using MiTCR v1.1. Only V-J combinations with frequency above 0.0001 were analysed, covering around 99% of repertoires. For each V-J combination, a TCR clonal expansion and chaos score was defined as the ratio of F50 clonal expansion to chaos observed in the TCRdist matrix. Welch's t-statistics and random forest were used to reduce the features to 10 to 15 V-J combinations, which were then used as input to a naive Bayes classifier. Thyroid-blood repertoire similarity was quantified with the Morisita-Horn index. In TCRdb, the public reads were trimmed at Q25 with fastp and aligned with MiXCR, with productive beta chains retained. A single entry per CDR3 protein holds the most common genes and DNA from its merged rows. It is TCRdb's table, rather than the study itself, that gives the V and J calls and clone size. For this sample there are approximately 700,000 distinct CDR3 sequences; approximately 39% appear just once. Around 3% of the sample comes from the top ten.

The investigation overall reported the following: In validation, the model predicted ophthalmopathy progression with about 64% sensitivity and approximately 78% specificity; roughly eleven predicted patients were CT-confirmed with GO in a median of approximately six months. In cross-validation, the 13-signature model distinguished ophthalmopathy from stable hyperthyroidism with just over 85% sensitivity and about 81% specificity, and in the test set the corresponding values were about 80% and 75%. No statistical method was used to set the sample size in advance, and the investigators knew which group each participant was assigned to. Most expanded thyroid clonotypes with a frequency above 0.001 also appeared in blood, which suggests that blood repertoires may reflect the immune response in the thyroid.

Specimen: peripheral blood. The sequence was obtained from an adult man with Graves' ophthalmopathy.

CDR3 loop: CASSLGPPGGAGPGETQYF. In nucleotide form, the sequence is TGTGCCAGCAGCCTCGGACCCCCGGGGGGTGCTGGGCCGGGGGAGACCCAGTACTTC. The V gene is TRBV11-2 and the J gene is TRBJ2-5, with 7 bases aligning to TRBD2. Compared with germline, V lacks 5 bases and J lacks 5 bases; bases without a gene match: 23. The germline V gene gives CDR1 as SGHAT and CDR2 as FQNNGV. The CDR3 goes from the cysteine to the phenylalanine over 19 residues. Left in the record is the CDR3 DNA by itself, 57 bases read in frame from the first base.